The 5 T cell receptor beta chains below were found in one sample sequenced in a study of blood T cell repertoires in COVID-19. The protocol was immunoSEQ multiplex PCR, while the TCRdb copy is restricted to in-frame clones and leaves out a portion. Of 150,000 to 200,000 clones listed, 80% were seen once; the top ten hold 3% to 4%. The sequencing sample was made of PBMCs or T cells enriched from blood (not recorded which). The source of these receptors is a woman in her sixties who had recovered from COVID-19.

The chain employs TRBV19 and TRBJ1-4; the match to TRBD1 covers 10 bases. Germline CDR1 is LNHDA and CDR2 is SQIVND (reference sequence). The CDR3 loop spans 15 amino acids. V dropped 5 bases and J dropped 2; count of bases not matched to a gene: 2. The CDR3 sequence is CASSLTGGTNEKLFF. Written as DNA, the CDR3 is TGTGCCAGTAGTTTGACAGGGGGCACTAATGAAAAACTGTTTTTT.

V is TRBV28 and J is TRBJ1-2; the D gene is possibly TRBD1 (5 bases). Trimming left V 10 bases short and J 4 bases short, with 13 bases between. The CDR3 runs 12 residues. Germline V gene sequence: CDR1 MDHEN, CDR2 SYDVKM. CDR3 nucleotide sequence: TGTGCCATCTACGGGGGGGGCTATGGCTACACCTTC. Amino acids: CAIYGGGYGYTF.

This chain connects TRBV5-1 to TRBJ2-3, with 11 bases that match TRBD2. J lost 2 bases, V lost 4 bases, and 6 bases had no gene match. The CDR3 has 16 amino acids. The germline gives CDR1 SGHRS, CDR2 YFSETQ. The CDR3 reads CASSEGTSGSTDTQYF. CDR3 in DNA: TGCGCCAGCAGCGAGGGGACTAGCGGATCCACAGATACGCAGTATTTT.

This clone was recorded once. The V gene is TRBV13, the J gene TRBJ1-3; D uncertain. Germline V gives CDR1 PRHDT, CDR2 FYEKMQ (reference sequence). The CDR3 extends over 16 amino acids. V shed 2 bases and J shed 0 bases, with 11 bases lying between them. CDR3 in DNA: TGTGCCAGCAGCTTATTGGCAGAAAGCTCTGGAAACACCATATATTTT. This gives the protein CASSLLAESSGNTIYF.

The V call is TRBV19, the J call TRBJ1-1; weak D call: TRBD1 (6 bases). Trimming removed 9 bases at V and 3 bases at J, with 17 bases between. Germline-derived CDR1 and CDR2 are LNHDA and SQIVND (reference sequence). The length of the CDR3 is 14 residues. The CDR3: CASSSGEMDTEAFF. The CDR3 nucleotides read TGTGCCAGCTCATCAGGGGAAATGGACACTGAAGCTTTCTTT.